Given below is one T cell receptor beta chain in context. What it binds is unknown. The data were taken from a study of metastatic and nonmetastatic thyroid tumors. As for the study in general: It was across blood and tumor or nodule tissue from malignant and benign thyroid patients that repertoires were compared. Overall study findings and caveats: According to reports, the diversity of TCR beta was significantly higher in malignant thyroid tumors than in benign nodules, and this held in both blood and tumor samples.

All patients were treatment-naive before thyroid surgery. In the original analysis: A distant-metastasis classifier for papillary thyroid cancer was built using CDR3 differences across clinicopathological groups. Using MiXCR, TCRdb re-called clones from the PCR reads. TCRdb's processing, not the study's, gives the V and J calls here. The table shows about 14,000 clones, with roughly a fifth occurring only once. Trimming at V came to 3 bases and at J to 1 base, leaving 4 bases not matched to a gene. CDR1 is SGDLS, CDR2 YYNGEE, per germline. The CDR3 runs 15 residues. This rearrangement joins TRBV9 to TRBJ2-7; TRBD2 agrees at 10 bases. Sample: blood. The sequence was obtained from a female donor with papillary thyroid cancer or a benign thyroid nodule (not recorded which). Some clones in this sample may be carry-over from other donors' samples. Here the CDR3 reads CASSGSTSGSYEQYF. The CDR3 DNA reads TGTGCCAGCAGCGGGTCGACTAGCGGGTCCTACGAGCAGTACTTC.